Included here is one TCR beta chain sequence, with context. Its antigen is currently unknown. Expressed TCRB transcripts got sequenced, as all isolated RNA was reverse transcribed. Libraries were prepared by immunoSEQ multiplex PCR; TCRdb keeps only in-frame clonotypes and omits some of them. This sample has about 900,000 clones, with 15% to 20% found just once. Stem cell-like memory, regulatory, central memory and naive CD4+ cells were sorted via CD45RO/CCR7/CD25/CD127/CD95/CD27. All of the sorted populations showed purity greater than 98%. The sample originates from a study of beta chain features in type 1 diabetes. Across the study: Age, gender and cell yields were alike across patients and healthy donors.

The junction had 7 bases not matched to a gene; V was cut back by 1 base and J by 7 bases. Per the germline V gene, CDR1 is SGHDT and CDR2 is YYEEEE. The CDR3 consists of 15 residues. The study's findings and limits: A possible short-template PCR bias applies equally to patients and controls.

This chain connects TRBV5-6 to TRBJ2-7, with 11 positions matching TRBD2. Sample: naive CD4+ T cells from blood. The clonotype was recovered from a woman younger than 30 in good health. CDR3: CASSLLAGGSGEQYF. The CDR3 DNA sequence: TGTGCCAGCAGCTTGTTAGCGGGAGGGTCCGGGGAGCAGTACTTC.